These 16 T cell receptor beta chains came from one sample sequenced in a study of blood T cell repertoires in COVID-19. The assay was immunoSEQ multiplex PCR, and TCRdb's table has in-frame clones only and misses some. This table holds some 77,000 clones, 87% found once. Specimen: peripheral blood. Receptor source: a man aged 30 to 45 with acute or convalescent COVID-19.

The V gene is TRBV6-5, the J gene TRBJ1-5; TRBD1 might be the D (6 bases). CDR3 length equals 14 residues. Looked up from germline, CDR1 is MNHEY and CDR2 is SVGAGI. V gave up 2 bases and J gave up 4 bases, with 9 bases separating them. The CDR3, as DNA: TGTGCCAGCAGTTACCAGGGGCCTAATCAGCCCCAGCATTTT. Translation gives CASSYQGPNQPQHF.

This chain uses TRBV7-2 with TRBJ2-1; a possible D gene is TRBD1 (5 bases). Trimming left V 3 bases short and J 8 bases short, with 11 bases between. The germline CDR1 and CDR2 sequences are SGHTA and FQGNSA. CDR3 length equals 13 residues. In DNA, the CDR3 is TGTGCCAGCAGCTTTCAAGGGGCCGATGAGCAGTTCTTC. It translates to CASSFQGADEQFF.

In its sample, this clone is medium-sized. The V gene is TRBV28, the J gene TRBJ2-7, with TRBD2 identical over 11 bases. V trimming: 8 bases; J trimming: 6 bases; junction bases outside the gene matches: 9. The CDR3 is 14 amino acids. From germline, CDR1 is MDHEN and CDR2 SYDVKM. The CDR3 loop reads CASGISGRAGEQYF. The CDR3 region has the DNA TGTGCCAGCGGAATTAGCGGGAGGGCCGGCGAGCAGTACTTC. Filled out from reference TRBV28 and TRBJ2-7, the complete variable domain reads DVKVTQSSRYLVKRTGEKVFLECVQDMDHENMFWYRQDPGLGLRLIYFSYDVKMKEKGDIPEGYSVSREKKERFSLILESASTNQTSMYLCASGISGRAGEQYFGPGTRLTVT.

The chain joins TRBV15 to TRBJ1-3; D remains unclear. CDR1 is LNHNV and CDR2 is YYDKDF in the germline V gene (reference sequence). The V end was cut by 0 bases, the J end by 0 bases, with 9 bases between. This CDR3 region has 16 residues. DNA for the CDR3: TGTGCCACCAGCAGAGATAGCGGGAGCTCTGGAAACACCATATATTTT. It encodes CATSRDSGSSGNTIYF. Full variable domain (missing parts from reference TRBV15 and TRBJ1-3): DAMVIQNPRYQVTQFGKPVTLSCSQTLNHNVMYWYQQKSSQAPKLLFHYYDKDFNNEADTPDNFQSRRPNTSFCFLDIRSPGLGDTAMYLCATSRDSGSSGNTIYFGEGSWLTVV.

The CDR3 region has the DNA TGTGCCAGCAGCGACCAGGGGGCCGGCACTGAAGCTTTCTTT. Residues: CASSDQGAGTEAFF. J is TRBJ1-1 and V is TRBV4-2, with 8 nucleotides matching TRBD1. V trimming: 5 bases; J trimming: 4 bases; junction bases outside the gene matches: 6. Germline lookup yields CDR1 LGHNA and CDR2 YNFKEQ. CDR3 length: 14 residues.

The chain couples TRBV9 to TRBJ2-3; 9 bases align to TRBD1. V shed 3 bases and J 6 bases; nucleotides not matched to a gene: 11. The CDR3 runs to 16 residues. Germline V CDR1 and CDR2: SGDLS, YYNGEE. CDR3 amino acids: CASSGNARTGEDTQYF. CDR3 sequence (DNA): TGTGCCAGCAGCGGGAACGCACGGACAGGGGAGGATACGCAGTATTTT.

J is TRBJ1-2 and V is TRBV3-1 (or the pseudogene TRBV3-2); no clear D. Germline-derived CDR1 and CDR2 are LGHDT and YNNKEL (reference sequence). The CDR3 extends over 14 amino acids. The V and J ends lost 3 bases and 4 bases respectively, with 12 bases between them. CDR3 nucleotide sequence: TGTGCCAGCAGCCAGGGCAGCCGACCCTATGGCTACACCTTC. Its protein product is CASSQGSRPYGYTF.

The chain joins TRBV9 to TRBJ2-7, with 13 bases matching TRBD2. The CDR3 extends over 17 amino acids. J was trimmed by 3 bases and V by 0 bases; bases with no gene match: 6. Germline loops: CDR1 SGDLS, CDR2 YYNGEE. The CDR3 spells CASSVAPWTSGSYEQYF. The CDR3 region has the DNA TGTGCCAGCAGCGTAGCTCCTTGGACTAGCGGGAGCTACGAGCAGTACTTC.

The chain joins TRBV20-1 to TRBJ1-2; D is uncertain. CDR3 size: 11 residues. Trimming removed 4 bases from V and 4 bases from J, with 7 bases in between. CDR1 DFQATT and CDR2 SNEGSKA come from the germline V gene (reference sequence). The CDR3 bases are TGCAGTGCTACGGGAGTCTATGGCTACACCTTC. Translation gives CSATGVYGYTF.

The CDR3 nucleotides read TGTGCCAGCAGTTACCGAGGGAACACTGAAGCTTTCTTT. Protein product: CASSYRGNTEAFF. The rearrangement uses TRBV6-5 and TRBJ1-1; D is undetermined. CDR1 and CDR2 from the germline V gene are MNHEY and SVGAGI. CDR3 length: 13 amino acids. Between the trimmed V and J ends, which lost 2 bases and 1 base, there was a span of 5 bases.

The genes are TRBV18 and TRBJ2-4, with D hard to call. The CDR3 runs 14 residues. V was clipped by 5 bases and J by 0 bases, with 8 bases between them. Germline values: CDR1 KGHSH, CDR2 LQKENI. CDR3 protein: CASSATLAKNIQYF. The CDR3 DNA reads as TGTGCCAGCTCAGCGACACTAGCCAAAAACATTCAGTACTTC.

The genes are TRBV12-5 and TRBJ2-1, with 9 bases fitting TRBD1. J lost 8 bases, V lost 1 base, and 12 bases had no gene match. CDR3 length: 17 residues. CDR1 and CDR2 (germline): LGHNT, FRNRAP. DNA of the CDR3: TGTGCTAGTGGTTTGGATTCCGGGACAGGGAGAGGCTATGAGCAGTTCTTC. Its protein product is CASGLDSGTGRGYEQFF.

The rearrangement uses TRBV6-4 and TRBJ2-4, with TRBD1 identical over 7 bases. The V gene end was trimmed by 11 bases and the J gene end by 0 bases; junction bases not matched to a gene: 25. Germline V CDR1 and CDR2: MRHNA, SNTAGT. CDR3 length equals 20 residues. Here the CDR3 DNA reads TGTGCCCTGGAGACAGGGCGCATGGCCCGGACCGGTATAGCCAAAAACATTCAGTACTTC. Translating it yields CALETGRMARTGIAKNIQYF.

V and J are TRBV27 and TRBJ2-6, with TRBD2 matching 7 bases. This CDR3 region has 19 residues. Germline CDR1 reads MNHEY; CDR2 reads SMNVEV (reference sequence). V dropped 3 bases and J dropped 0; count of bases not matched to a gene: 11. The CDR3 nucleotides read TGTGCCAGCAGTTTTCAGAGCCTAGCGGAGATCTCTGGGGCCAACGTCCTGACTTTC. This translates into CASSFQSLAEISGANVLTF.

This rearrangement joins TRBV10-2 to TRBJ2-2; 10 nucleotides agree with TRBD2. V shed 2 bases and J 3 bases; nucleotides not matched to a gene: 6. In germline, CDR1 is WSHSY, CDR2 SAAADI. The CDR3 consists of 17 residues. The CDR3 is CASSEMGLAFDTGELFF. The CDR3 nucleotides read TGCGCCAGCAGTGAGATGGGACTAGCGTTCGACACCGGGGAGCTGTTTTTT.

This chain uses TRBV2 with TRBJ1-3; a possible D gene is TRBD1 (5 bases). V was cut by 6 bases and J by 3 bases, with 12 bases left in between. Germline-derived CDR1 and CDR2 are SNHLY and FYNNEI. The CDR3 covers 14 residues. CDR3 in amino acids: CASRTVGGGNTIYF. The CDR3, as DNA: TGTGCCAGCAGGACAGTGGGTGGTGGAAACACCATATATTTT. Full variable domain (rest looked up from reference TRBV2 and TRBJ1-3): EPEVTQTPSHQVTQMGQEVILRCVPISNHLYFYWYRQILGQKVEFLVSFYNNEISEKSEIFDDQFSVERPDGSNFTLKIRSTKLEDSAMYFCASRTVGGGNTIYFGEGSWLTVV.